The 22 T cell receptor beta chains below were found in one sample sequenced in a study of blood T cell repertoires in COVID-19. Profiling relied on immunoSEQ multiplex PCR, and the TCRdb table lists in-frame clones only, not all of them. The data show hundreds of thousands of clones, with 85% seen just once and under 2% held by the top ten. What was sequenced was PBMCs or T cells enriched from blood (not recorded which). The source is a young woman who had been exposed to COVID-19.

The table lists this clone with a count of one. The rearrangement links TRBV5-1 to TRBJ1-1; 7 bases map to TRBD1. V was pared by 7 bases and J by 4 bases, with 13 bases of the junction left unmatched. Germline V lookup: CDR1 SGHRS, CDR2 YFSETQ. CDR3 length equals 15 residues. The DNA of the CDR3 is TGCGCCAGCCACGGAACCAGGGGGATCGGCACTGAAGCTTTCTTT. Translation gives CASHGTRGIGTEAFF.

Worth noting for this clone: The junction differs from germline at one of its ends, possibly a read error. The V and J genes are TRBV6-5 and TRBJ1-2; TRBD1 matches at 7 bases. This CDR3 is 14 amino acids long. Germline CDR1 is MNHEY and CDR2 is SVGAGI. The CDR3 DNA follows: TGTGCCAGCAGTTACTCGGCGCGGACAGGAAAAGTCCTCTTC. Translating it yields CASSYSARTGKVLF.

This clone has a handful of counts. The V call is TRBV4-3, the J call TRBJ2-3, with 10 nucleotides matching TRBD1. V dropped 4 bases and J dropped 1; count of bases not matched to a gene: 8. In germline, CDR1 is LGHNA, CDR2 YSLEER. This CDR3 is built from 17 residues. CDR3 sequence reads: CASSRQGAAGGTDTQYF. The CDR3 bases are TGCGCCAGCAGCCGACAGGGGGCAGCGGGGGGCACAGATACGCAGTATTTT.

This clone was seen just once. CDR3 coding DNA: TGTGCCAGCTCACCGCGACAGGGGCACACTGAAGCTTTCTTT. It is translated as CASSPRQGHTEAFF. This rearrangement joins TRBV18 to TRBJ1-1, with 8 bases matching TRBD1. The CDR3 runs to 14 residues. Germline CDR1 reads KGHSH; CDR2 reads LQKENI. J gave up 3 bases and V 3 bases, and 3 bases lay outside the gene matches.

The chain combines TRBV27 with TRBJ2-7, with D perhaps matching TRBD1 (5 bases). This CDR3 contains 13 residues. CDR1 is MNHEY, CDR2 SMNVEV, per germline (reference sequence). Trimming took 3 bases from V and 2 from J, leaving 8 bases between them. The CDR3 sequence is CASSFRQTYEQYF. The CDR3 coding sequence is TGTGCCAGCAGTTTCAGACAGACCTACGAGCAGTACTTC.

This clone was seen more than once but under ten times. This chain joins TRBV7-3 and TRBJ1-2, with no clear D. The CDR3 has 12 residues. Per germline, CDR1 SGHTA and CDR2 FQGTGA. V dropped 5 bases and J dropped 9 bases, with 13 bases sitting between them. CDR3 in amino acids: CASSGRSGSYTF. Here the CDR3 DNA reads TGTGCCAGCAGCGGCCGATCGGGAAGCTACACCTTC.

This clone is a singleton in its sample. The chain carries TRBV18 and TRBJ2-7; D is unclear. Germline-derived CDR1 and CDR2 are KGHSH and LQKENI. The V gene lost 2 bases and the J gene lost 5 bases, with 10 bases spanning the gap. CDR3 length equals 13 residues. CDR3 coding DNA: TGTGCCAGCTCACCAGCCAGAGGTAACGAGCAGTACTTC. Translated: CASSPARGNEQYF.

The sample holds one count of this clone. The CDR3 sequence: CANPPDKLNEKLFF. Written as DNA, the CDR3 is TGCGCCAACCCCCCTGACAAGCTTAATGAAAAACTGTTTTTT. The chain employs TRBV4-3 and TRBJ1-4; no clear D. The CDR3 loop spans 14 amino acids. With 10 bases removed from V and 4 bases from J, the gap between germline ends came to 16 bases. CDR1 is LGHNA and CDR2 is YSLEER in the germline V gene.

This clone was counted only a few times. This chain links TRBV7-2 with TRBJ1-5, with 8 bases that match TRBD1. V lost 4 bases, J lost 1 base, and 9 bases stayed unmatched. Looked up from germline, CDR1 is SGHTA and CDR2 is FQGNSA. The CDR3 extends over 17 amino acids. CDR3 nucleotides: TGTGCCAGCAGCTCTCGGACAGGGCTATCGAGCAATCAGCCCCAGCATTTT. It translates to CASSSRTGLSSNQPQHF.

This chain connects TRBV2 to TRBJ1-2, with 7 bases lining up with TRBD1. V was clipped by 8 bases and J by 3 bases; unmatched bases: 3. The CDR3 contains 12 residues. The germline gives CDR1 SNHLY, CDR2 FYNNEI. CDR3 protein: CASGDSYYGYTF. CDR3 DNA: TGTGCCAGCGGGGACAGCTACTATGGCTACACCTTC.

The chain uses TRBV4-2 and TRBJ2-3; TRBD2 matches 7 bases. Trimming took 1 base from V and 6 from J; bases not matched to a gene: 7. CDR1 and CDR2 from the germline V gene are LGHNA and YNFKEQ. This CDR3 region has 15 residues. CDR3 region: CASSQVTGGLDTQYF. CDR3 nucleotides: TGTGCCAGCAGCCAAGTGACGGGGGGATTGGATACGCAGTATTTT.

In DNA form, the CDR3 reads TGTGCCAGCAGTCCATTCCCGACAGTAAGCTCCTATAATTCACCCCTCCACTTT. Translated, it gives CASSPFPTVSSYNSPLHF. This chain links TRBV27 with TRBJ1-6; D is possibly TRBD1 (5 bases). The V end lost 5 bases, the J end lost 0 bases, and 17 bases lay between the germline ends. The CDR3 sequence is 18 residues long. The V gene's germline CDR1 is MNHEY and CDR2 SMNVEV (reference sequence).

The CDR3: CASSLGQGVDNSPLHF. CDR3 in DNA: TGCGCCAGCAGCCTGGGACAGGGTGTGGACAATTCACCCCTCCACTTT. The V call is TRBV5-1, the J call TRBJ1-6; 9 bases are a match to TRBD1. After removal of 4 bases from V and 7 bases from J, the junction contained 9 bases not matched to a gene. Germline loops: CDR1 SGHRS, CDR2 YFSETQ. CDR3 length equals 16 residues. The complete variable domain, with remaining parts taken from reference TRBV5-1 and TRBJ1-6, reads KAGVTQTPRYLIKTRGQQVTLSCSPISGHRSVSWYQQTPGQGLQFLFEYFSETQRNKGNFPGRFSGRQFSNSRSEMNVSTLELGDSALYLCASSLGQGVDNSPLHFGNGTRLTVT.

V is TRBV7-2 and J is TRBJ1-5; D is unclear. CDR3 length: 15 residues. Germline values: CDR1 SGHTA, CDR2 FQGNSA. V was clipped by 3 bases and J by 3 bases, with 12 bases between them. CDR3 protein: CASSFRGGNNQPQHF. CDR3 DNA: TGTGCCAGCAGCTTTCGCGGCGGGAACAATCAGCCCCAGCATTTT.

This clone was seen only a few times. The rearrangement uses TRBV7-8 and TRBJ1-5; TRBD1 aligns across 9 bases. CDR1 SGHVS and CDR2 FQNEAQ come from the germline V gene. V lost 5 bases, J lost 2 bases, and 1 base stayed unmatched. This CDR3 spans 14 amino acids. Written as DNA, the CDR3 is TGTGCCAGCAGCAGGGACAGGGGCAATCAGCCCCAGCATTTT. Its protein is CASSRDRGNQPQHF.

This chain connects TRBV28 to TRBJ1-5, with 11 nucleotides matching TRBD1. This CDR3 spans 15 amino acids. J was trimmed by 6 bases and V by 6 bases; bases with no gene match: 7. Germline V gene lookup returns CDR1 MDHEN and CDR2 SYDVKM. CDR3 sequence (DNA): TGTGCCAGCAGCCCGGGACAGGGGGTAGGTCAGCCCCAGCATTTT. It specifies CASSPGQGVGQPQHF.

The V and J genes are TRBV4-1 and TRBJ2-7, with TRBD2 matching 12 bases. Trimming removed 4 bases from V and 3 bases from J; junction bases left unmatched: 7. Germline V gene data show CDR1 as MGHRA and CDR2 as YSYEKL. This CDR3 is built from 16 residues. For the CDR3, the DNA is TGCGCCAGCAGCCCCCGACTAGCGGGAGACCACTACGAGCAGTACTTC. Translating it yields CASSPRLAGDHYEQYF.

The V call is TRBV9, the J call TRBJ1-1; D is possibly TRBD1 (5 bases). The CDR3 spans 16 residues. Deletions cut 0 bases from V and 4 bases from J, with 16 bases between. Per germline, CDR1 SGDLS and CDR2 YYNGEE. The CDR3 nucleotides are TGTGCCAGCAGCGTAGCTCAAAGCGGGGCTGTCACTGAAGCTTTCTTT. It yields the protein CASSVAQSGAVTEAFF. Combining the CDR3 with reference TRBV9 and TRBJ1-1 gives the whole variable domain DSGVTQTPKHLITATGQRVTLRCSPRSGDLSVYWYQQSLDQGLQFLIQYYNGEERAKGNILERFSAQQFPDLHSELNLSSLELGDSALYFCASSVAQSGAVTEAFFGQGTRLTVV.

This chain links TRBV9 with TRBJ2-1; weak D call: TRBD2 (5 bases). This CDR3 contains 15 residues. V lost 0 bases to trimming and J lost 0 bases, with 7 bases between them. Germline CDR1 and CDR2: SGDLS and YYNGEE. The CDR3 region is CASSVELVSYNEQFF. For the CDR3, the DNA is TGTGCCAGCAGCGTAGAACTAGTCTCCTACAATGAGCAGTTCTTC.

The V call is TRBV11-3, the J call TRBJ2-7; 10 nucleotides line up with TRBD1. In germline, CDR1 is SGHNT, CDR2 YENEEA. The V segment lost 3 bases and the J segment 3 bases; nucleotides outside the gene matches: 5. The CDR3 consists of 15 residues. In nucleotides, the CDR3 is TGTGCCAGCAGCTTTGCGGGACAGGGGCACTACGAGCAGTACTTC. Its protein product is CASSFAGQGHYEQYF.

In this sample, this clone turned up once. This chain connects TRBV4-1 to TRBJ2-1, with 8 positions matching TRBD2. After removal of 6 bases from V and 4 bases from J, the junction contained 11 bases not matched to a gene. Germline V gene sequence: CDR1 MGHRA, CDR2 YSYEKL. The CDR3 has 16 residues. The CDR3 nucleotides read TGCGCCAGCAGTCCGAACCCTAGCGGGCCATACAATGAGCAGTTCTTC. As protein: CASSPNPSGPYNEQFF.

The rearrangement uses TRBV19 and TRBJ2-7; TRBD1 aligns across 9 bases. There are 15 residues in the CDR3. Trimming cost V 3 bases and J 1 base; bases outside gene matches: 4. Germline V gene data show CDR1 as LNHDA and CDR2 as SQIVND (reference sequence). CDR3 bases: TGTGCCAGTAGTATTACCGGGACAGGGTCCTACGAGCAGTACTTC. Amino acids: CASSITGTGSYEQYF.